The rows below give T cell receptor beta chains drawn from one sample of a study of T cell repertoires in cytomegalovirus infection. TCRdb re-called the reads through MiXCR, storing one row per CDR3 protein. The data contain 400,000 or so distinct CDR3 sequences, about a third of them seen just once; the ten biggest clones take up about an eighth. Input material: PBMCs. The receptors were gathered from a human donor in good health (CMV status not recorded). Some clones in this sample may be carry-over from other donors' samples. Both conserved end residues are part of each CDR3. D genes are given only for firm matches. Some rows have no size entry. The others give once, few or many, or a class for an expanded clone.

-	TRBD1	TRBV15	TRBJ1-2	TGTGCCACCAGCAGGGGGACAGGGGCCTTCTATGGCTACACCTTC	CATSRGTGAFYGYTF
few	-	TRBV6-2/TRBV6-3	TRBJ1-2	TGTGCCAGCAAGGAGGATAACTATGGCTACACCTTC	CASKEDNYGYTF
few	-	TRBV2	TRBJ1-2	TGTGCCAGCAGTGAAGCGCGCGGGACACCCCTGGGAGGCTACACCTTC	CASSEARGTPLGGYTF
-	-	TRBV28	TRBJ1-1	TGTGCCAGCAGTGTATGGCAACCCCTAAGGAACACTGAAGCTTTCTTT	CASSVWQPLRNTEAFF
-	TRBD1	TRBV12-3/TRBV12-4	TRBJ1-5	TGTGCCAGCAGCCTGGGGCCCCCGGGACAGGTTTTTTCTGGCAATCAGCCCCAGCATTTT	CASSLGPPGQVFSGNQPQHF
few	-	TRBV19	TRBJ2-1	TGTGCCAGTAGTGCAATGGGGAGCTCCTACAATGAGCAGTTCTTC	CASSAMGSSYNEQFF
-	-	TRBV25-1	TRBJ2-7	TGTGCCAGCAGTGCCGCCTACGAGCAGTACTTC	CASSAAYEQYF
few	-	TRBV12-3/TRBV12-4	TRBJ1-2	TGTGCCAGCAGGACTAACCCCGGGACCCCAAGGGGCTACACCTTC	CASRTNPGTPRGYTF
many	TRBD1	TRBV7-2	TRBJ2-7	TGTGCCAGCAGCCTTACGACAGGGGGCTACGAGCAGTACTTC	CASSLTTGGYEQYF
many	-	TRBV7-6	TRBJ2-2	TGTGCCAGCAGCTTATTGGCTAGCCAAACCGGGGAGCTGTTTTTT	CASSLLASQTGELFF
-	-	TRBV2	TRBJ1-1	TGTGCCAGAGCCGCATTTGGACCGGGACCTTCGAGGTCTGAAGCTTTCTTT	CARAAFGPGPSRSEAFF
-	-	TRBV5-1	TRBJ2-4	TGCGCCAGCAGCCCGGAGGGCACTAGAACCTCATTAGCCAAAAACATTCAGTACTTC	CASSPEGTRTSLAKNIQYF
many	-	TRBV7-6	TRBJ1-2	TGTGCCAGCAGCTTAGCCGCTTCAGCTAACTATGGCTACACCTTC	CASSLAASANYGYTF
few	TRBD1	TRBV20-1	TRBJ1-3	TGCAGTGCTAGAGCTGGGACAGAGTATTCTGGAAACACCATATATTTT	CSARAGTEYSGNTIYF
few	-	TRBV6-5	TRBJ1-1	TGTGCCAGCCGTACGGACGGGGGCCCGTTCACTGAAGCTTTCTTT	CASRTDGGPFTEAFF